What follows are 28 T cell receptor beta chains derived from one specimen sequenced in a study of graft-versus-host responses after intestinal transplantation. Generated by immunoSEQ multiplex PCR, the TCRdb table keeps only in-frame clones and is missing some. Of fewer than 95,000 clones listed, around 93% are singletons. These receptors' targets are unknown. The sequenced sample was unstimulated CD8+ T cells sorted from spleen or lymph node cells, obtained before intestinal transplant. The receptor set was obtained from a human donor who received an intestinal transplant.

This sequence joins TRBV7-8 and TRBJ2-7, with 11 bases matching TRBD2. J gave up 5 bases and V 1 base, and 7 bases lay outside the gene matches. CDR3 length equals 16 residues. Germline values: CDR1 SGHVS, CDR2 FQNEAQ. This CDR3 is CASSLVRLAGPHEQYF. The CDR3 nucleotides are TGTGCCAGCAGCTTAGTCAGACTAGCGGGGCCCCACGAGCAGTACTTC.

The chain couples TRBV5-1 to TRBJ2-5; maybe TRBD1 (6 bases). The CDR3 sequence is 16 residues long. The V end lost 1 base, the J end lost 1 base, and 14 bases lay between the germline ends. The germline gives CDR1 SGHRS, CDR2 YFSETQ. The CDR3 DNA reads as TGCGCCAGCAGCTTGAACCGACGAGGGGGCCAAGAGACCCAGTACTTC. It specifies CASSLNRRGGQETQYF.

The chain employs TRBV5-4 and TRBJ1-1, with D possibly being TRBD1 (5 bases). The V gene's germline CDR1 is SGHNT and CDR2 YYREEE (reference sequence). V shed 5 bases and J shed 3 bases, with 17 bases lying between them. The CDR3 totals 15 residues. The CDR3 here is CASRGLTNLDTEAFF. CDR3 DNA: TGTGCCAGCAGGGGACTAACTAACCTCGACACTGAAGCTTTCTTT. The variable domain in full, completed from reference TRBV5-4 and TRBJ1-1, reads ETGVTQSPTHLIKTRGQQVTLRCSSQSGHNTVSWYQQALGQGPQFIFQYYREEENGRGNFPPRFSGLQFPNYSSELNVNALELDDSALYLCASRGLTNLDTEAFFGQGTRLTVV.

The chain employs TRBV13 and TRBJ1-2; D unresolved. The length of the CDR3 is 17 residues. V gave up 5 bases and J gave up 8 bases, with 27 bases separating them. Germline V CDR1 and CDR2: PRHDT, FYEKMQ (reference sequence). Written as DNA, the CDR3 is TGTGCCAGCAGCCCGCGGGGAGTGCGGCTCCAACCCGACGGCTACACCTTC. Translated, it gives CASSPRGVRLQPDGYTF. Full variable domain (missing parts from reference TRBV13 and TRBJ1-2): AAGVIQSPRHLIKEKRETATLKCYPIPRHDTVYWYQQGPGQDPQFLISFYEKMQSDKGSIPDRFSAQQFSDYHSELNMSSLELGDSALYFCASSPRGVRLQPDGYTFGSGTRLTVV.

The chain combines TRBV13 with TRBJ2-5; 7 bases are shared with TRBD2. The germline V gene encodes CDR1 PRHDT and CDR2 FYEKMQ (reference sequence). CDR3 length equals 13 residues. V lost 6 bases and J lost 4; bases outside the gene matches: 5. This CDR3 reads CASRPPGGETQYF. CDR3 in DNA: TGTGCCAGCAGACCCCCGGGGGGAGAGACCCAGTACTTC.

CDR3 nucleotides: TGTGCCAGTAGTATGTTGACCCAGGGGGTCTACGAGCAGTACTTC. Its protein is CASSMLTQGVYEQYF. The chain employs TRBV19 and TRBJ2-7; TRBD1 agrees at 7 bases. This CDR3 is built from 15 residues. With V trimmed by 3 bases and J by 3 bases, 8 bases remained unmatched. CDR1 LNHDA and CDR2 SQIVND come from the germline V gene (reference sequence).

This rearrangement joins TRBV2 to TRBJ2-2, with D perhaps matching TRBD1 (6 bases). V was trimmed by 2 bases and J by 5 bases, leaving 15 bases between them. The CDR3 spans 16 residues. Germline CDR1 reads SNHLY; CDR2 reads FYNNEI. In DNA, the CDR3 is TGTGCCAGCAGTGAATGGGGGCAGGGAGCGACCGGGGAGCTGTTTTTT. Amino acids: CASSEWGQGATGELFF.

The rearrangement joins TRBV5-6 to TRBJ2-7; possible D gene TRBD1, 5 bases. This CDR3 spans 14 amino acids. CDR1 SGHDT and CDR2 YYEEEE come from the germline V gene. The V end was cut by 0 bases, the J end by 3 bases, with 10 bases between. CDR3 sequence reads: CASSLGGKGYEQYF. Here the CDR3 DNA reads TGTGCCAGCAGCTTGGGGGGCAAAGGCTACGAGCAGTACTTC.

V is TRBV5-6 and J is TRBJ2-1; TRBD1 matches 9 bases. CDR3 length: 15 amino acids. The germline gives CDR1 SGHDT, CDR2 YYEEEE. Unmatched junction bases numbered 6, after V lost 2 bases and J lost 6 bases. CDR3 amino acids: CASSFFTGGINEQFF. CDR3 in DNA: TGTGCCAGCAGCTTTTTTACAGGGGGCATCAATGAGCAGTTCTTC.

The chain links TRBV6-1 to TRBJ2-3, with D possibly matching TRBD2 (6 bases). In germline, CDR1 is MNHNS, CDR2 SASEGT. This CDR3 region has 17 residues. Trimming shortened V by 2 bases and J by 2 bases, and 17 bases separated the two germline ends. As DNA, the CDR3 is TGTGCCAGCAGTGAATGGCGCGTAGCGGTACTCACAGATACGCAGTATTTT. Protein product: CASSEWRVAVLTDTQYF.

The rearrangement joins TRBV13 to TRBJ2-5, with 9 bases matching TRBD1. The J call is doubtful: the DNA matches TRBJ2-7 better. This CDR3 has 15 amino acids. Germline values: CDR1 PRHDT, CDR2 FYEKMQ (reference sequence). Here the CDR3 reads CASSFRDRETYEQYF. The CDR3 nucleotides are TGTGCCAGCAGCTTCCGGGACAGGGAAACCTACGAGCAGTACTTC.

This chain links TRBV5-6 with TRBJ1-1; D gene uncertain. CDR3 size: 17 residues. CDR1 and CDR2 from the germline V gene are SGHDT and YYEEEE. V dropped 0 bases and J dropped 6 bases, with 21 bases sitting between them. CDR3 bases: TGTGCCAGCAGCTTGGAGGTCATGGGCTCCCCCCACCCTGAAGCTTTCTTT. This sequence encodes CASSLEVMGSPHPEAFF.

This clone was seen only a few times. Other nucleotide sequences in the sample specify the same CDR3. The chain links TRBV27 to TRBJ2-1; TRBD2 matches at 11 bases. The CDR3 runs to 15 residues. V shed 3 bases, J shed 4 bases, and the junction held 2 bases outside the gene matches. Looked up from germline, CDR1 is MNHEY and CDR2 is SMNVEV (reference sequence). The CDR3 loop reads CASSFGTSGYNEQFF. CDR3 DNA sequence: TGTGCCAGCAGTTTCGGGACTAGCGGTTACAATGAGCAGTTCTTC.

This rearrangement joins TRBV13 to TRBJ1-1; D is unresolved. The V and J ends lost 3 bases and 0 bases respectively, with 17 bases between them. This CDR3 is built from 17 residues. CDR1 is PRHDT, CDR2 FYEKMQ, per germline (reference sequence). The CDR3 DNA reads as TGTGCCAGCAGCTTGCGCGAAGCTCCACCGATGAACACTGAAGCTTTCTTT. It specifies CASSLREAPPMNTEAFF.

CDR3: CASSQDPETEQFF. The CDR3 coding sequence is TGTGCCAGCAGCCAAGATCCGGAGACTGAGCAGTTCTTC. This chain links TRBV4-2 with TRBJ2-1; D is unresolved. Germline V gives CDR1 LGHNA, CDR2 YNFKEQ. The CDR3 spans 13 residues. Trimming removed 0 bases at V and 9 bases at J, with 9 bases between.

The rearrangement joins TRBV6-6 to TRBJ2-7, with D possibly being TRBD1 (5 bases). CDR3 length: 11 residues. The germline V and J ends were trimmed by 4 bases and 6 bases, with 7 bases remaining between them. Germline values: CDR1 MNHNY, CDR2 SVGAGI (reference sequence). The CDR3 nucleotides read TGTGCCAGCAGTTGGACAACCGAGCAGTACTTC. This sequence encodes CASSWTTEQYF.

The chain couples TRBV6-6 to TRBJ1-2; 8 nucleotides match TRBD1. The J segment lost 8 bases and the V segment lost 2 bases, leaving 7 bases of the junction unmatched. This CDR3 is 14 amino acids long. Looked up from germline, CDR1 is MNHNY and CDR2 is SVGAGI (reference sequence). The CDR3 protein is CASSYPGQGGGYTF. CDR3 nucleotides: TGTGCCAGCAGTTACCCCGGACAGGGTGGAGGCTACACCTTC.

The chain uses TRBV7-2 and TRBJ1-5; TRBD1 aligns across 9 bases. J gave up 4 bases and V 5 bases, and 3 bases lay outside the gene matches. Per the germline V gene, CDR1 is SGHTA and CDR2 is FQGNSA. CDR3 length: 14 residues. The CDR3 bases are TGTGCCAGCAGCCGTGACAGGGGGAATCAGCCCCAGCATTTT. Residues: CASSRDRGNQPQHF.

Here the CDR3 DNA reads TGTGCCAGCAGTTACACAGGGGACTCCTACGAGCAGTACTTC. Translated, it gives CASSYTGDSYEQYF. The chain combines TRBV6-5 with TRBJ2-7; 7 positions match TRBD1. Germline V gene lookup returns CDR1 MNHEY and CDR2 SVGAGI. There are 14 residues in the CDR3. V shed 2 bases and J 0 bases; nucleotides not matched to a gene: 1.

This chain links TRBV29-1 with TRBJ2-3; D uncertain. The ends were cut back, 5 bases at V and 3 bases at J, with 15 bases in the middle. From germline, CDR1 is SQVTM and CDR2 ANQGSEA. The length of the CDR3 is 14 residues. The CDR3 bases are TGCAGCGTTACCCCCAGGCTTGGGACAGATACGCAGTATTTT. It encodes CSVTPRLGTDTQYF.

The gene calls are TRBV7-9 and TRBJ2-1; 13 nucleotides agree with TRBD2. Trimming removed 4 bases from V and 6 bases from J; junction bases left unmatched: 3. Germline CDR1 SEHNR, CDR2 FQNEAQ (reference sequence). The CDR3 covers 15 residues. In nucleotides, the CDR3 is TGTGCCAGCAGCTGGAGGACTAGCGGGGGCAATGAGCAGTTCTTC. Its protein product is CASSWRTSGGNEQFF.

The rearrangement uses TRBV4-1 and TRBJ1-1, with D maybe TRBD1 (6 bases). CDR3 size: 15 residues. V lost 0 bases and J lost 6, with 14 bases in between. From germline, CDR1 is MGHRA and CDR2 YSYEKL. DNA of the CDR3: TGCGCCAGCAGCCAAGAACACAGGGAAATCCCTGAAGCTTTCTTT. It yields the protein CASSQEHREIPEAFF.

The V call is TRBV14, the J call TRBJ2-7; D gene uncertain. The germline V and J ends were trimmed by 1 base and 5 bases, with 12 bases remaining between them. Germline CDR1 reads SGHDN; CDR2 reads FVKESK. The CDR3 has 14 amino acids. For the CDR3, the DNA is TGTGCCAGCAGCCAAGTCCCAGGTCACGACGAGCAGTACTTC. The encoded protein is CASSQVPGHDEQYF.

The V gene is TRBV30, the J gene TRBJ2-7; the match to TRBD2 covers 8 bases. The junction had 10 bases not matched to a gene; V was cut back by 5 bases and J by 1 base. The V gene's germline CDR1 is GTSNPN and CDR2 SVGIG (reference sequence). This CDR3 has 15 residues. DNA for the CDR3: TGTGCCTGGGAGGGGCTTAGCGGGAAATCCTACGAGCAGTACTTC. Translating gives CAWEGLSGKSYEQYF.

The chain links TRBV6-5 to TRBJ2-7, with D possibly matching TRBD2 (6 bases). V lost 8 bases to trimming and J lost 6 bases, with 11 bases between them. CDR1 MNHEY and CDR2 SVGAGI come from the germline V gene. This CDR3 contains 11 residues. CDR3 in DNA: TGTGCCAGCCGGGAGTGGCCCGAGCAGTACTTC. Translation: CASREWPEQYF.

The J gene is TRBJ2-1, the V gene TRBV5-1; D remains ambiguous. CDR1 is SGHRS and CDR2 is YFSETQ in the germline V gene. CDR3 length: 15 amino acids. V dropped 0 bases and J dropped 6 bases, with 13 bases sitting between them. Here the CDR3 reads CASSLGARLANEQFF. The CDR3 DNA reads TGCGCCAGCAGCTTGGGCGCCCGCTTAGCCAATGAGCAGTTCTTC.

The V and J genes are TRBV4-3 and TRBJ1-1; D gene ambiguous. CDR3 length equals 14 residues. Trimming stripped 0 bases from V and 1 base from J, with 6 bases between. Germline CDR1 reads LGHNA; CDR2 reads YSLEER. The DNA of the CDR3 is TGCGCCAGCAGCCAAGAGGCCGAGAACACTGAAGCTTTCTTT. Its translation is CASSQEAENTEAFF.

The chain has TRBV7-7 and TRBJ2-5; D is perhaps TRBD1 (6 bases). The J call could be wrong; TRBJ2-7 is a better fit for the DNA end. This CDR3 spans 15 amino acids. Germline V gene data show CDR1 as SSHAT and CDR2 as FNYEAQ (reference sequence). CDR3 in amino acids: CASSLGAGLSYEQYF. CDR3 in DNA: TGTGCCAGCAGCTTGGGGGCAGGGCTCTCCTACGAGCAGTACTTC.